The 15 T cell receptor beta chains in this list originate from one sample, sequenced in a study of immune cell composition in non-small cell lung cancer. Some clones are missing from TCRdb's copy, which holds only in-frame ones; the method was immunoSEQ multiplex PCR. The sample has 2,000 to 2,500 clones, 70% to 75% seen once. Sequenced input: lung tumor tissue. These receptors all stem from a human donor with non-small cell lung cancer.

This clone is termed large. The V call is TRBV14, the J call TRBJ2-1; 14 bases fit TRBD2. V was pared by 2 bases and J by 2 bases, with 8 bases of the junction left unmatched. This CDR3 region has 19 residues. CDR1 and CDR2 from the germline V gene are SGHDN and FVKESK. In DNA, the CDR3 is TGTGCCAGCAGCCAAACCGGGACTAGCGGGAGAGGGGCCTACAATGAGCAGTTCTTC. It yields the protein CASSQTGTSGRGAYNEQFF.

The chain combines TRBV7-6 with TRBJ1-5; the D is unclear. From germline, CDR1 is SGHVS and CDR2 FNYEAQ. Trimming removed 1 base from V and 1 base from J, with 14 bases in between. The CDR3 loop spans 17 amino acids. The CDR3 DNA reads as TGTGCCAGCAGCTTAGGAGTTGGGCCAGGAAGCAATCAGCCCCAGCATTTT. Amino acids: CASSLGVGPGSNQPQHF.

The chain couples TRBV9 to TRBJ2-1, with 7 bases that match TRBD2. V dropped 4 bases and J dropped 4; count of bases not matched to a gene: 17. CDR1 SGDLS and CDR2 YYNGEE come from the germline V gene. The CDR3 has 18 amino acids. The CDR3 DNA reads TGTGCCAGCAGCACGCATCCCGGGCGGGAGAGACCTTACAATGAGCAGTTCTTC. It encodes CASSTHPGRERPYNEQFF.

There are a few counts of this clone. The CDR3 is CASSLGRNTEAFF. For the CDR3, the DNA is TGTGCCAGTAGTCTGGGGAGGAACACTGAAGCTTTCTTT. The chain links TRBV19 to TRBJ1-1; no clear D gene. Germline lookup yields CDR1 LNHDA and CDR2 SQIVND (reference sequence). This CDR3 has 13 residues. Trimming took off 5 bases at V and 1 base at J, with 8 bases between the two ends.

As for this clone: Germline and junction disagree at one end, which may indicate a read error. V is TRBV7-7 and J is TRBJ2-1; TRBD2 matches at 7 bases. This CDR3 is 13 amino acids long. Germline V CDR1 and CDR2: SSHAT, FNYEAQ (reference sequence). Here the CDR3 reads CASSLRGGSSQFF. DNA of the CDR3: TGTGCTAGCAGCTTAAGGGGCGGGAGCTCGCAGTTCTTC.

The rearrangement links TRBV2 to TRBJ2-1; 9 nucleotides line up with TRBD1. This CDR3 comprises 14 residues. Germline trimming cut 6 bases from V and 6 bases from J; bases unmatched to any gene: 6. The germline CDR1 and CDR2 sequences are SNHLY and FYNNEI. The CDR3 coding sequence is TGTGCCAGCAGGGACGGGACAGGGCCCAATGAGCAGTTCTTC. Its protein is CASRDGTGPNEQFF.

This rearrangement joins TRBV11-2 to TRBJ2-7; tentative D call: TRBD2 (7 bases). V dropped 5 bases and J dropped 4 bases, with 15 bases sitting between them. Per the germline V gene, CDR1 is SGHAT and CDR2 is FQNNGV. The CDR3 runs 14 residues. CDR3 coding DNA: TGTGCCAGCAGCCCCCTCAGGGGAGGGTACGAGCAGTACGTC. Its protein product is CASSPLRGGYEQYV.

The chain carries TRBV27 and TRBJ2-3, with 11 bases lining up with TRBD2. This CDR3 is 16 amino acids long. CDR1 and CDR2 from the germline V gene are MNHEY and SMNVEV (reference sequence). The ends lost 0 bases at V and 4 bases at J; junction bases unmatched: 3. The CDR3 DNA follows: TGTGCCAGCAGTTTATCCAGACTAGCGGGACCAGATACGCAGTATTTT. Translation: CASSLSRLAGPDTQYF.

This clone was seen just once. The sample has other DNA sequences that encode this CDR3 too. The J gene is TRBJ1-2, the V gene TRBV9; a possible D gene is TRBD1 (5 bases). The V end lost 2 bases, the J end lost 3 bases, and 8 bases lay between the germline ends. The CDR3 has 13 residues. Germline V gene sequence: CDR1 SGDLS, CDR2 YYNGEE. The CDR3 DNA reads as TGTGCCAGCAGCGTTGACAGAGACTATGGCTACACCTTC. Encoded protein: CASSVDRDYGYTF.

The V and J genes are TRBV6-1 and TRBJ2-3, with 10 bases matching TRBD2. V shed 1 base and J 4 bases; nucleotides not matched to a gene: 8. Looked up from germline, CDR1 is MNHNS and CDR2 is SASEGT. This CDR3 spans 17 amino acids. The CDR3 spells CASSEVLAGGRADTQYF. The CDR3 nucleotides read TGTGCCAGCAGTGAAGTATTAGCGGGGGGCCGGGCAGATACGCAGTATTTT.

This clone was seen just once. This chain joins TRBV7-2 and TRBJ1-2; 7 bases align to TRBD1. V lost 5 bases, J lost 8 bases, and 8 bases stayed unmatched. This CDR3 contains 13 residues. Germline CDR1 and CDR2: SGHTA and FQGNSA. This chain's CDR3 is CASSLGRGLGYTF. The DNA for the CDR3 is TGTGCCAGCAGCCTCGGCAGGGGGTTAGGCTACACCTTC.

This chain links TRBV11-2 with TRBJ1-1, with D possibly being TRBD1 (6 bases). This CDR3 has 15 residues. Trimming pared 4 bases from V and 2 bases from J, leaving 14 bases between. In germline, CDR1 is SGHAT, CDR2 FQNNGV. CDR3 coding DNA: TGTGCCAGCAGCTCTAATCCGGGACAAAACACTGAAGCTTTCTTT. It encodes CASSSNPGQNTEAFF.

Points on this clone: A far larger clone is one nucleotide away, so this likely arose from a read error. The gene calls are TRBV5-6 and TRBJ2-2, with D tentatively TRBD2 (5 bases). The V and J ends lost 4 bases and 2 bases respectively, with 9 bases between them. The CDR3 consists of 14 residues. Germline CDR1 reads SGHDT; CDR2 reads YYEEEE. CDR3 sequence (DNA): TGTGCCAGCAGCCCAGGACTTAACACCGGGGAGCTGTTTTTT. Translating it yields CASSPGLNTGELFF.

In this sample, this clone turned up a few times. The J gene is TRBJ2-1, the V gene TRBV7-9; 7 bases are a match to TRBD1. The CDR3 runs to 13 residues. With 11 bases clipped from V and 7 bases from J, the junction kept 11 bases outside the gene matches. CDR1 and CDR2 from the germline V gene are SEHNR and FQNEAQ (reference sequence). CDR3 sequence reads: CAAEGAWINEQFF. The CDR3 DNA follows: TGTGCCGCCGAGGGGGCGTGGATAAATGAGCAGTTCTTC.

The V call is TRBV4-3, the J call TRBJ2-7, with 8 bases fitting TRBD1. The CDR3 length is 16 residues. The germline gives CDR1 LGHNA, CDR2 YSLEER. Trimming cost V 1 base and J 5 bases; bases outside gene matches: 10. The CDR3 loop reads CASSQGRGDRSDEQYF. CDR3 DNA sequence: TGCGCCAGCAGCCAAGGTAGGGGGGACAGGTCTGACGAGCAGTACTTC.